The T cell receptor (beta chain) under discussion was sequenced for a study of blood T cells in healthy people across ages. Study-level results: Greater diversity and more naive CD4+ cells were seen in long-lived donors than in aged donors.

The CDR3 sequence is 15 residues long. V shed 5 bases and J 4 bases; nucleotides not matched to a gene: 9. Germline CDR1 reads MNHEY; CDR2 reads SMNVEV (reference sequence). This clonotype occurred a few times. Its antigen is as yet unknown. The authors ran a second PCR of about 6 to 11 cycles using a sample-barcoded 5' primer and a J-beta primer mix. TCRdb redid the calling of the 5' RACE reads with MiXCR, one entry per CDR3 protein. This table holds some 940,000 distinct CDR3 sequences, roughly 28% found once. Per sample, extraction of total RNA gave at least 5.5 micrograms in every case. A further study also used this sample, focusing on T cells of mothers and their children. As that report states: The output of TCR recombination is shaped by thymic selection similarly in related and unrelated pairs.

The chain combines TRBV27 with TRBJ1-2, with TRBD1 matching 8 bases. The TCR comes from a woman aged 35 to 49 in good health. Sequencing used blood. The CDR3: CASSTSGQGGYGYTF. The CDR3 nucleotides are TGTGCCAGCAGTACATCTGGACAGGGCGGCTATGGCTACACCTTC.